This TCR beta chain was sequenced in a study of T cells in Graves' hyperthyroidism and ophthalmopathy. Study background: Peripheral blood was secured at the point of initial diagnosis, before any treatment.

Findings and caveats of the study: In the analysis, a 13 V-J model separated ophthalmopathy from stable hyperthyroidism. Researchers found most expanded thyroid clonotypes above 0.001 in blood as well.

The hyperthyroidism was newly diagnosed and had lasted under 2 months; the patients were aged 18 to 65. The V end lost 2 bases, the J end lost 4 bases, and 12 bases lay between the germline ends. This CDR3 comprises 13 residues. CDR1 and CDR2 (germline): GTSNPN, SVGIG (reference sequence). This clonotype was seen more than once but under ten times. Its antigen is unknown. Researchers took RNA transcripts and amplified the TCR beta CDR3 regions from them. The study used the HTBI primer set for a first-round RT-PCR of the TCR CDR3. MiXCR, run by TCRdb on the multiplex PCR reads, gives a single entry per CDR3 protein. The sample contains approximately 600,000 distinct CDR3 sequences, around 15% of which appear only once.

J is TRBJ2-7 and V is TRBV30; TRBD1 might be the D (5 bases). This TCR was sampled from a woman in her twenties or thirties with Graves' hyperthyroidism. The sample comprised blood. CDR3 nucleotide sequence: TGTGCCTGGAGTATAGGGGCAGGGTACGAGCAGTACTTC. Protein sequence: CAWSIGAGYEQYF. Together with reference TRBV30 and TRBJ2-7, the CDR3 gives the full variable domain: SQTIHQWPATLVQPVGSPLSLECTVEGTSNPNLYWYRQAAGRGLQLLFYSVGIGQISSEVPQNLSASRPQDRQFILSSKKLLLSDSGFYLCAWSIGAGYEQYFGPGTRLTVT.